The clone carrying this T cell receptor (beta chain) showed up just once. As yet, its antigen is unknown. Sequenced by immunoSEQ multiplex PCR; TCRdb stores in-frame clones only, minus some. The sample shows 30,000 to 40,000 clones, approximately 80% of them seen only once. This sample was taken from a study of a mutant IDH1 vaccine in newly diagnosed glioma. Across the study: Patients got their first vaccination 4-6 weeks after radiotherapy alone, or with temozolomide cycles. Most had both radiotherapy and temozolomide beforehand; others had only one. Study results and limitations: Seemingly, top peripheral T cell clonotype changes bore no relation to pseudoprogression.

The CDR3 length is 13 residues. The V gene's germline CDR1 is MDHEN and CDR2 SYDVKM. As to time point: week 5, during vaccination. In the vaccine, a single dose held 300 ug of the mutant IDH1 20-mer peptide, along with topical imiquimod. The donors' diagnosis was new WHO grade 3 or 4 astrocytoma that was IDH1-mutant and ATRX-lost. The origin of this receptor is a man aged 25 to 45 with glioma. Specimen: PBMCs, collected from a glioma patient whose treatment included an IDH1 peptide vaccine. The rearrangement uses TRBV28 and TRBJ1-2; D ambiguous. The CDR3 sequence is CALRNGTNYGYTF. The CDR3 DNA follows: TGTGCTCTCCGAAATGGCACTAACTATGGCTACACCTTC.